This T cell receptor beta chain is from a study of T cells in Graves' hyperthyroidism and ophthalmopathy. Trimming cost V 5 bases and J 5 bases, with 12 bases left between them. The CDR3 sequence is 13 residues long. Per the germline V gene, CDR1 is DFQATT and CDR2 is SNEGSKA (reference sequence). This clonotype came up many times. Antigen specificity is unknown. Regarding the study as a whole: Ophthalmopathy was predicted by the model a median of approximately 6 months ahead of onset. Blood shared most expanded thyroid clonotypes above 0.001.

It was uncontrolled infection, other autoimmune disease, pregnancy or lactation that excluded patients. Diagnoses used clinical symptoms, serum thyroxine and TRAb, thyroid ultrasound and orbital computed tomography. It was RNA transcripts that yielded the amplified TCR beta CDR3 regions. A set of HTBI primers served as the primers for a first-round RT-PCR of the TCR CDR3. A single record per CDR3 protein comes from TCRdb applying MiXCR to the multiplex PCR reads. The sample carries about 270,000 distinct CDR3 sequences, 20% to 30% recorded once. The source is a middle-aged man with Graves' hyperthyroidism that later progressed to Graves' ophthalmopathy. Sequenced: blood. The V call is TRBV20-1, the J call TRBJ2-2, with D hard to call. The CDR3 region has the DNA TGCAGTGCTCACCACCGGATGACCGGGGAGCTGTTTTTT. Translated: CSAHHRMTGELFF.